This T cell receptor (beta chain) was captured in a study of somatic mutations in cytotoxic T cells in rheumatoid arthritis. The overall study: Peripheral blood samples of more than 25 ml EDTA were taken from patients directly after diagnosis and before treatment. The study, taken as a whole, reports: The authors did not adjust the slight TRBV07 underrepresentation in rheumatoid arthritis patients for multiple comparisons. Per patient, the largest CD8+ clone was found to exceed 20% of CD8+ cells in about an eighth of the roughly 60 cases.

Produced via immunoSEQ multiplex PCR; TCRdb's table is partial and in-frame only. Here the sample spans more than 10,000 clones, around 81% being singletons. CDR3 size: 13 residues. Germline V CDR1 and CDR2: MDHEN, SYDVKM. V lost 3 bases to trimming and J lost 1 base, with 6 bases between them. A few counts support this clone. Its matching antigen is unknown. Material for sequencing was CD8+ T cells sorted from blood. The clonotype was recovered from an adult with rheumatoid arthritis. The chain combines TRBV28 with TRBJ1-1; D ambiguous. The CDR3 bases are TGTGCCAGCAGTTTCATGGCGAACACTGAAGCTTTCTTT. This codes for CASSFMANTEAFF.